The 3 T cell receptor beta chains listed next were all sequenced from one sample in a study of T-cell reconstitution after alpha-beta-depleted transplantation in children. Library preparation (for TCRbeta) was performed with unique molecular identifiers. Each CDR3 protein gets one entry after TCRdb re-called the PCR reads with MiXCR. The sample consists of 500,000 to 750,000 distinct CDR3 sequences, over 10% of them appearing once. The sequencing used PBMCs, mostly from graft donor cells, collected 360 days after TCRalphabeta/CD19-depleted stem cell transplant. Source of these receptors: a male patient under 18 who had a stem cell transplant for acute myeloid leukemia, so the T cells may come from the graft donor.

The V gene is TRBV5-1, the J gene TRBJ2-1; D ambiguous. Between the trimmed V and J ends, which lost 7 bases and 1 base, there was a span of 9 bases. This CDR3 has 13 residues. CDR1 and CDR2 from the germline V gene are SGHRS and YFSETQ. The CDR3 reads CASLAESYNEQFF. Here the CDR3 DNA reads TGCGCCAGCCTCGCGGAGTCCTACAATGAGCAGTTCTTC.

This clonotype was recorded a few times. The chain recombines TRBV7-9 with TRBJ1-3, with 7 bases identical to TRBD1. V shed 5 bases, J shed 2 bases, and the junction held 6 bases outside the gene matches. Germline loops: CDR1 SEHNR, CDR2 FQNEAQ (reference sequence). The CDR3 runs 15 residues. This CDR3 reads CASSEAGTAGNTIYF. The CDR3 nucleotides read TGTGCCAGCAGCGAGGCCGGGACAGCTGGAAACACCATATATTTT.

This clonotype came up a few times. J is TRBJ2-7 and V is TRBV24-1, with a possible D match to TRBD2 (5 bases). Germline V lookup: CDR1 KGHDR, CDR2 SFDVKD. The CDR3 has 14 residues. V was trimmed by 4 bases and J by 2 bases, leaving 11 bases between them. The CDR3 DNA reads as TGTGCCACCAGTGACACGGGGTTCACCTACGAGCAGTACTTC. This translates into CATSDTGFTYEQYF.